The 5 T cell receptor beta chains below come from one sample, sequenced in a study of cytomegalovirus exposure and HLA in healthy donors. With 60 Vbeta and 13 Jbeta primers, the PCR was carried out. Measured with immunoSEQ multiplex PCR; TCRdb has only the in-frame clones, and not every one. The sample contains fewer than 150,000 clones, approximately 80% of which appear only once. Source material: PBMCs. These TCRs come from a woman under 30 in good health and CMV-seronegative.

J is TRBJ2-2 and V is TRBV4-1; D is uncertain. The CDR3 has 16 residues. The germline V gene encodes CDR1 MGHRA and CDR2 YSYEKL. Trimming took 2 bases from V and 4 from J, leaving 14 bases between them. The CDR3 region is CASSQSIVVSTGELFF. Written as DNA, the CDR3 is TGCGCCAGCAGCCAAAGTATAGTGGTCTCCACCGGGGAGCTGTTTTTT.

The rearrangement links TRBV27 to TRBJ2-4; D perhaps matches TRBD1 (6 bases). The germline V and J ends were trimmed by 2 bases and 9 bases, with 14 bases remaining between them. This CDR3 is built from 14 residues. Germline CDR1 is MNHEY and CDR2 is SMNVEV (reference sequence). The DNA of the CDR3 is TGTGCCAGCAGTTTAGCGACAGGAGGAGCCATTCAGTACTTC. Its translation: CASSLATGGAIQYF.

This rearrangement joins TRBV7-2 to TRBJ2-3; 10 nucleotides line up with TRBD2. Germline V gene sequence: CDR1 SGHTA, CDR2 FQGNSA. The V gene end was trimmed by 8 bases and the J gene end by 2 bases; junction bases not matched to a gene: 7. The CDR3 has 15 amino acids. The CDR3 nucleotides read TGTGCCAGCTTACTTAGCGGGGGGCCCACAGATACGCAGTATTTT. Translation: CASLLSGGPTDTQYF.

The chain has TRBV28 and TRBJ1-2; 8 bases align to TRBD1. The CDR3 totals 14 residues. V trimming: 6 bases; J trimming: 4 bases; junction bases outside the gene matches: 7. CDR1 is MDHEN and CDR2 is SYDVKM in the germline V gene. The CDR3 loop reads CASRPGGLGYGYTF. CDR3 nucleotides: TGTGCCAGCAGGCCAGGGGGCCTAGGCTATGGCTACACCTTC.

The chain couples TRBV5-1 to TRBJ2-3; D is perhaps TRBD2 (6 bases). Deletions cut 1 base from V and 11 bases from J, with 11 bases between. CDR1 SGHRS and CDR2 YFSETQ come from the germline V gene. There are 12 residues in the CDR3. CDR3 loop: CASSLTGREQYF. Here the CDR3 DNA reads TGCGCCAGCAGCTTGACGGGGCGGGAGCAGTATTTT. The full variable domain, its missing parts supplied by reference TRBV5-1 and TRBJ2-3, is KAGVTQTPRYLIKTRGQQVTLSCSPISGHRSVSWYQQTPGQGLQFLFEYFSETQRNKGNFPGRFSGRQFSNSRSEMNVSTLELGDSALYLCASSLTGREQYFGPGTRLTVL.